These 32 T cell receptor beta chains were all obtained from the same sample, sequenced in a study of blood T cell repertoires in COVID-19. Clones were sequenced by immunoSEQ multiplex PCR, and TCRdb holds only the in-frame ones, with some missing. The profile covers about 180,000 clones, with roughly 87% appearing a single time and 1.5% to 2% taken by the ten largest. Sequenced sample: peripheral blood. These receptors came from a woman aged 45-59 years with acute or convalescent COVID-19.

The chain couples TRBV6-6 to TRBJ1-1; TRBD1 matches at 9 bases. This CDR3 has 17 amino acids. In germline, CDR1 is MNHNY, CDR2 SVGAGI (reference sequence). Germline trimming cut 5 bases from V and 6 bases from J; bases unmatched to any gene: 16. CDR3 sequence: CASSPRTGGPFGAEAFF. For the CDR3, the DNA is TGTGCCAGCAGTCCCAGAACAGGGGGCCCTTTTGGGGCTGAAGCTTTCTTT.

The chain combines TRBV6-2 or TRBV6-3 with TRBJ1-1; 7 positions agree with TRBD1. This CDR3 is built from 13 residues. Germline CDR1 MNHEY, CDR2 SVGEGT. J gave up 10 bases and V 5 bases, and 10 bases lay outside the gene matches. CDR3 coding DNA: TGTGCCAGCAGTGGGACAGCAACCCTGATAGCTTTCTTT. Translated: CASSGTATLIAFF.

This clone is a singleton in its sample. This rearrangement joins TRBV4-1 to TRBJ1-5; perhaps TRBD1 as D (6 bases). The CDR3 covers 18 residues. From germline, CDR1 is MGHRA and CDR2 YSYEKL. Between the trimmed V and J ends, which lost 4 bases and 2 bases, there was a span of 21 bases. The CDR3 nucleotides read TGCGCCAGCAGCCCCAGAGGAGGACAGTTTAGTGGCAATCAGCCCCAGCATTTT. Amino acid sequence: CASSPRGGQFSGNQPQHF.

CDR3 protein: CASSAEQGRTEAFF. In DNA form, the CDR3 reads TGTGCCAGCAGCGCTGAACAGGGCCGGACTGAAGCTTTCTTT. The gene calls are TRBV9 and TRBJ1-1, with D tentatively TRBD1 (6 bases). This CDR3 spans 14 amino acids. Per the germline V gene, CDR1 is SGDLS and CDR2 is YYNGEE. V lost 3 bases, J lost 5 bases, and 14 bases lay in between.

The genes are TRBV4-3 and TRBJ2-7, with 8 bases that match TRBD2. CDR3 length: 15 amino acids. The V segment lost 1 base and the J segment 0 bases; nucleotides outside the gene matches: 2. Germline V gene lookup returns CDR1 LGHNA and CDR2 YSLEER. CDR3 amino acids: CASSQVAGSSYEQYF. CDR3 DNA sequence: TGCGCCAGCAGCCAAGTAGCGGGGAGCTCCTACGAGCAGTACTTC.

This clone has a handful of counts. The V and J genes are TRBV24-1 and TRBJ1-2, with TRBD1 identical over 8 bases. Germline V lookup: CDR1 KGHDR, CDR2 SFDVKD. Losses at the gene ends were 9 bases for V and 8 bases for J; bases not matched to a gene: 10. The length of the CDR3 is 13 residues. CDR3 DNA: TGTGCCACCTCGGGACAGGCCACCAAGGGCTACACCTTC. Translating gives CATSGQATKGYTF.

The sample holds a few counts of this clone. The genes are TRBV7-9 and TRBJ1-2; no definite D call. The V end was cut by 3 bases, the J end by 7 bases, with 15 bases between. The CDR3 totals 14 residues. Germline V gene lookup returns CDR1 SEHNR and CDR2 FQNEAQ (reference sequence). The CDR3 nucleotides read TGTGCCAGCAGCTTCCCGGGAAAATGGGGTGGCTACACCTTC. It yields the protein CASSFPGKWGGYTF.

The chain carries TRBV5-1 and TRBJ2-3; D is unresolved. The V end lost 1 base, the J end lost 0 bases, and 15 bases lay between the germline ends. Germline V lookup: CDR1 SGHRS, CDR2 YFSETQ. The CDR3 has 17 amino acids. The CDR3 sequence is CASSLLVLAGSTDTQYF. In nucleotides, the CDR3 is TGCGCCAGCAGCTTGCTGGTTTTGGCCGGGAGCACAGATACGCAGTATTTT.

The chain recombines TRBV19 with TRBJ2-2; 11 bases are shared with TRBD2. Germline V gene lookup returns CDR1 LNHDA and CDR2 SQIVND (reference sequence). This CDR3 has 16 amino acids. The V gene end was trimmed by 6 bases and the J gene end by 0 bases; junction bases not matched to a gene: 3. The CDR3 bases are TGTGCCAGTAGCAGGACTAGCGGGCCGAACACCGGGGAGCTGTTTTTT. Translating it yields CASSRTSGPNTGELFF.

Remarks on this clone: An end of the junction does not agree with germline; a read error may underlie this. V usage is TRBV4-1 and J usage is TRBJ1-2, with 8 bases fitting TRBD1. CDR1 MGHRA and CDR2 YSYEKL come from the germline V gene. The CDR3 sequence is 16 residues long. In DNA form, the CDR3 reads TGCGCCAGCAGACAAGGTCGGGGCAGGGGGCAGGTCGGCTACACCTTC. Its protein product is CASRQGRGRGQVGYTF.

This clone occurred once. The V call is TRBV23-1, the J call TRBJ2-7; TRBD1 matches at 10 bases. TRBV23-1 is labeled an ORF, and its function is uncertain. The CDR3 is 15 residues long. The V and J ends lost 4 bases and 5 bases, in that order; junction bases with no gene match: 8. The CDR3 here is CASSPQRDRGDEQYF. CDR3 nucleotides: TGCGCCAGCAGTCCCCAGAGGGACAGGGGCGACGAGCAGTACTTC.

The chain combines TRBV5-1 with TRBJ1-1; D is unresolved. Trimming took off 3 bases at V and 9 bases at J, with 9 bases between the two ends. The CDR3 runs to 11 residues. CDR1 and CDR2 (germline): SGHRS, YFSETQ. The CDR3 spells CASSSGPQAFF. DNA of the CDR3: TGCGCCAGCAGCTCCGGTCCACAAGCTTTCTTT. Complete variable domain (other parts from reference TRBV5-1 and TRBJ1-1): KAGVTQTPRYLIKTRGQQVTLSCSPISGHRSVSWYQQTPGQGLQFLFEYFSETQRNKGNFPGRFSGRQFSNSRSEMNVSTLELGDSALYLCASSSGPQAFFGQGTRLTVV.

The V call is TRBV12-3 or TRBV12-4, the J call TRBJ1-2; the D gene is possibly TRBD1 (6 bases). This CDR3 has 13 residues. Trimming pared 2 bases from V and 6 bases from J, leaving 10 bases between. The CDR3 bases are TGTGCCAGCAGTTTAACAGGGAATGATGGCTACACCTTC. This gives the protein CASSLTGNDGYTF.

The chain recombines TRBV10-3 with TRBJ2-7, with 8 positions matching TRBD1. The CDR3 is 14 amino acids. The germline CDR1 and CDR2 sequences are ENHRY and SYGVKD. J gave up 3 bases and V 6 bases, and 7 bases lay outside the gene matches. The CDR3 region has the DNA TGTGCCATCAGCGATAATGACAGGGGCTACGAGCAGTACTTC. Residues: CAISDNDRGYEQYF.

The chain links TRBV7-9 to TRBJ2-7; 8 nucleotides align to TRBD1. The V segment lost 5 bases and the J segment 3 bases; nucleotides outside the gene matches: 6. Germline V lookup: CDR1 SEHNR, CDR2 FQNEAQ (reference sequence). This CDR3 is built from 14 residues. CDR3 coding DNA: TGTGCCAGCAGCCCGTGGGACAGGAACTACGAGCAGTACTTC. Its protein product is CASSPWDRNYEQYF.

The chain has TRBV7-2 and TRBJ2-4; 9 nucleotides align to TRBD2. V was clipped by 1 base and J by 7 bases; unmatched bases: 11. This CDR3 is built from 17 residues. CDR1 and CDR2 (germline): SGHTA, FQGNSA. The CDR3 DNA reads TGTGCCAGCAGCTTAGTCGGCGGGGGGGCCGGGAGGAACATTCAGTACTTC. Amino acids: CASSLVGGGAGRNIQYF.

The chain employs TRBV11-2 and TRBJ2-1; weak D call: TRBD2 (7 bases). This CDR3 contains 15 residues. V lost 2 bases to trimming and J lost 7 bases, with 15 bases between them. CDR1 SGHAT and CDR2 FQNNGV come from the germline V gene. The CDR3 coding sequence is TGTGCCAGCAGCTTACTCGGGGGGCCGGAAAATGAGCAGTTCTTC. This sequence encodes CASSLLGGPENEQFF.

The chain employs TRBV19 and TRBJ2-2, with 11 bases fitting TRBD2. CDR3 size: 16 residues. Germline CDR1 reads LNHDA; CDR2 reads SQIVND (reference sequence). The V gene end was trimmed by 7 bases and the J gene end by 5 bases; junction bases not matched to a gene: 9. In DNA form, the CDR3 reads TGTGCCAGTACTCAACTAGCGGGAGCAGGGACCGGGGAGCTGTTTTTT. Encoded protein: CASTQLAGAGTGELFF.

Concerning this clone: Other DNA sequences of this sample code for an identical CDR3. V usage is TRBV7-9 and J usage is TRBJ1-2; 7 bases line up with TRBD1. The V gene's germline CDR1 is SEHNR and CDR2 FQNEAQ (reference sequence). V dropped 6 bases and J dropped 4; count of bases not matched to a gene: 2. The CDR3 consists of 12 residues. DNA for the CDR3: TGTGCCAGCAGTAGGGACAGCTATGGCTACACCTTC. This encodes CASSRDSYGYTF.

The CDR3, as DNA: TGTGCCAGCTCACCACCGGGGGGTCGGACTGAAGCTTTCTTT. It encodes CASSPPGGRTEAFF. This chain links TRBV18 with TRBJ1-1; perhaps TRBD1 as D (5 bases). The CDR3 loop spans 14 amino acids. Trimming shortened V by 0 bases and J by 5 bases, and 10 bases separated the two germline ends. CDR1 and CDR2 from the germline V gene are KGHSH and LQKENI.

The chain has TRBV10-3 and TRBJ2-2; the match to TRBD1 covers 9 bases. Germline CDR1 and CDR2: ENHRY and SYGVKD. After removal of 8 bases from V and 0 bases from J, the junction contained 10 bases not matched to a gene. The CDR3 length is 17 residues. CDR3 protein: CAIPGTGSIANTGELFF. In DNA form, the CDR3 reads TGTGCCATCCCCGGGACAGGGTCGATCGCGAACACCGGGGAGCTGTTTTTT.

A note on this clone: The identical CDR3 is also encoded by other nucleotide sequences in the sample. The chain combines TRBV5-1 with TRBJ2-1; D is perhaps TRBD2 (6 bases). Trimming stripped 1 base from V and 2 bases from J, with 7 bases between. Germline values: CDR1 SGHRS, CDR2 YFSETQ. The CDR3 runs 14 residues. In DNA form, the CDR3 reads TGCGCCAGCAGCTTGCCGGGAGCCTACAATGAGCAGTTCTTC. This translates into CASSLPGAYNEQFF.

The chain has TRBV6-5 and TRBJ1-1; D perhaps matches TRBD1 (6 bases). Trimming shortened V by 6 bases and J by 4 bases, and 12 bases separated the two germline ends. Germline assignment: CDR1 MNHEY and CDR2 SVGAGI. There are 13 residues in the CDR3. The CDR3 bases are TGTGCCAGCAGCTTACAAGGGGGCACTGAAGCTTTCTTT. It encodes CASSLQGGTEAFF.

The chain uses TRBV7-2 and TRBJ2-2; 8 bases are shared with TRBD2. This CDR3 spans 13 amino acids. Trimming removed 11 bases from V and 7 bases from J; junction bases left unmatched: 9. Germline assignment: CDR1 SGHTA and CDR2 FQGNSA. CDR3 residues: CAAGERESGELFF. Here the CDR3 DNA reads TGTGCCGCAGGGGAGCGGGAGAGCGGGGAGCTGTTTTTT.

The chain carries TRBV29-1 and TRBJ2-5; D perhaps matches TRBD2 (6 bases). Germline CDR1 reads SQVTM; CDR2 reads ANQGSEA. V was pared by 3 bases and J by 5 bases, with 13 bases between. The CDR3 is 13 amino acids. CDR3 sequence reads: CSVDQGGSETQYF. The CDR3 nucleotides are TGCAGCGTTGATCAGGGAGGCTCGGAGACCCAGTACTTC.

This chain connects TRBV6-5 to TRBJ2-3; D is ambiguous. CDR3 size: 13 residues. The germline gives CDR1 MNHEY, CDR2 SVGAGI. V was trimmed by 6 bases and J by 2 bases, leaving 9 bases between them. The CDR3 spells CASRPQNTDTQYF. The CDR3 nucleotides are TGTGCCAGCAGACCCCAGAACACAGATACGCAGTATTTT.

V and J are TRBV6-5 and TRBJ2-5; D uncertain. The V gene lost 7 bases and the J gene lost 5 bases, with 17 bases spanning the gap. This CDR3 spans 14 amino acids. Germline loops: CDR1 MNHEY, CDR2 SVGAGI. For the CDR3, the DNA is TGTGCCAGCAAATTTGAGGATTTTGCGGAGACCCAGTACTTC. As protein: CASKFEDFAETQYF.

V gene TRBV7-9 combines with J gene TRBJ2-1; the match to TRBD2 covers 7 bases. Per the germline V gene, CDR1 is SEHNR and CDR2 is FQNEAQ (reference sequence). V lost 4 bases, J lost 7 bases, and 1 base stayed unmatched. This CDR3 comprises 12 residues. CDR3 amino acids: CASSWGGNEQFF. The CDR3 coding sequence is TGTGCCAGCAGCTGGGGGGGAAATGAGCAGTTCTTC. The entire variable domain, with the rest obtained from reference TRBV7-9 and TRBJ2-1, is as follows: DTGVSQNPRHKITKRGQNVTFRCDPISEHNRLYWYRQTLGQGPEFLTYFQNEAQLEKSRLLSDRFSAERPKGSFSTLEIQRTEQGDSAMYLCASSWGGNEQFFGPGTRLTVL.

The chain employs TRBV6-2 or TRBV6-3 and TRBJ2-2; D uncertain. V was pared by 6 bases and J by 5 bases, with 16 bases between. CDR3 length equals 15 residues. The germline CDR1 and CDR2 sequences are MNHEY and SVGEGT. The DNA for the CDR3 is TGTGCCAGCAGCTTCGGCCGGAGCTTGACCGGGGAGCTGTTTTTT. This encodes CASSFGRSLTGELFF.

This chain joins TRBV7-2 and TRBJ1-1; D is undetermined. The CDR3 is 14 amino acids. Germline V gene sequence: CDR1 SGHTA, CDR2 FQGNSA. V was shortened by 5 bases and J by 3 bases, with 13 bases between the two germline ends. The CDR3 loop is CASSLQLSDTEAFF. The CDR3 nucleotides read TGTGCCAGCAGCCTACAGCTATCCGACACTGAAGCTTTCTTT.

The genes are TRBV3-1 (or the pseudogene TRBV3-2) and TRBJ2-5, with 13 nucleotides matching TRBD2. The CDR3 is made up of 17 amino acids. CDR1 is LGHDT, CDR2 YNNKEL, per germline (reference sequence). V lost 0 bases to trimming and J lost 4 bases; unmatched junction nucleotides: 5. CDR3 region: CASSQDFGTSGAETQYF. The CDR3 DNA reads as TGTGCCAGCAGCCAAGATTTCGGGACTAGCGGGGCAGAGACCCAGTACTTC.

The J gene is TRBJ1-6, the V gene TRBV3-1 (or the pseudogene TRBV3-2), with 9 bases that match TRBD1. After removal of 1 base from V and 7 bases from J, the junction contained 5 bases not matched to a gene. The CDR3 is 16 residues long. Germline lookup yields CDR1 LGHDT and CDR2 YNNKEL (reference sequence). DNA of the CDR3: TGTGCCAGCAGCCAAGGGGGGGGGACAGGGAATTCACCCCTCCACTTT. This sequence encodes CASSQGGGTGNSPLHF.